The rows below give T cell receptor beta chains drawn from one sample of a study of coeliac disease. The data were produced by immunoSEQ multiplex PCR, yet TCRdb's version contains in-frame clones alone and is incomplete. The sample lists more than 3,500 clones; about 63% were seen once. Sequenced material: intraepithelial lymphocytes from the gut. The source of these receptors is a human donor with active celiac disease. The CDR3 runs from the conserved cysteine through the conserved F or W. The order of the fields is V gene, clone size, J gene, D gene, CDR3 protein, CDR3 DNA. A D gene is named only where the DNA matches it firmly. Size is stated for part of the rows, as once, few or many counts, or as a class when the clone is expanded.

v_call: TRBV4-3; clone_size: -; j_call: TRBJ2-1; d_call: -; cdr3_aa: CASSQGLPRNEQFF; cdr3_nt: TGCGCCAGCAGCCAAGGACTGCCCCGGAATGAGCAGTTCTTC
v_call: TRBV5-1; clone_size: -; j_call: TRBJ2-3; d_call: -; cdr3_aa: CASGPYWVSARPTDTQYF; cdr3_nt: TGCGCCAGCGGCCCCTACTGGGTTAGCGCCAGACCCACAGATACGCAGTATTTT
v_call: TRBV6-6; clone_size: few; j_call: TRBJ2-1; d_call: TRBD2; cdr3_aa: CASSLLASSYNEQFF; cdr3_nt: TGTGCCAGCAGCCTACTAGCGAGCTCCTACAATGAGCAGTTCTTC
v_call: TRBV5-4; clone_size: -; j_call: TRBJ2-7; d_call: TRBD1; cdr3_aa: CASSLANGQGVPEQYF; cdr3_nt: TGTGCCAGCAGCTTGGCAAATGGACAGGGGGTTCCCGAGCAGTACTTC
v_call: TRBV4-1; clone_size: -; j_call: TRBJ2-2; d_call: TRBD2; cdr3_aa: CASSQAGLAGGRGELFF; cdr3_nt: TGCGCCAGCAGCCAAGCGGGACTAGCGGGAGGCCGCGGGGAGCTGTTTTTT
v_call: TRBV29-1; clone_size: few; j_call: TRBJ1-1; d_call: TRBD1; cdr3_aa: CSVAVGTGGTEAFF; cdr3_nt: TGCAGCGTCGCCGTAGGGACAGGGGGGACTGAAGCTTTCTTT
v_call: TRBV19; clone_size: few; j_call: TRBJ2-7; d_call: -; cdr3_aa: CASSATGTPREQYF; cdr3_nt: TGTGCCAGTAGTGCTACGGGTACCCCAAGAGAGCAGTACTTC
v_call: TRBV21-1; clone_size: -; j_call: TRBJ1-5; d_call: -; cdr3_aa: CASCTGHQPQHF; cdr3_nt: TGTGCCAGCTGCACGGGACACCAGCCCCAGCATTTT
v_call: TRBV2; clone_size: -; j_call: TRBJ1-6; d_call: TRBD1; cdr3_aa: CASSERDRGYSPLHF; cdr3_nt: TGTGCCAGCAGTGAGCGGGACAGGGGGTATTCACCCCTCCACTTT
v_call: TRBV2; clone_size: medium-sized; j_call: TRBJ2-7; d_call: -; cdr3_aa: CAITGSRSYEQYF; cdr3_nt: TGTGCCATAACAGGGTCTAGGTCCTACGAGCAGTACTTC
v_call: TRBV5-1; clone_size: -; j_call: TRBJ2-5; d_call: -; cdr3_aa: CASKSDSFWETQYF; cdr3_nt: TGCGCCAGCAAATCGGACAGCTTCTGGGAGACCCAGTACTTC
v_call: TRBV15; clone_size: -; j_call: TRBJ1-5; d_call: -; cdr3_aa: CATSRVGRVDQPQHF; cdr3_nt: TGTGCCACCAGCAGAGTCGGCAGGGTGGACCAGCCCCAGCATTTT
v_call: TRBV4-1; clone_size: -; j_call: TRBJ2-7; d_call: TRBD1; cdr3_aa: CASSPTGKSYEQYF; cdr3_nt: TGCGCCAGCAGTCCGACAGGGAAATCCTACGAGCAGTACTTC
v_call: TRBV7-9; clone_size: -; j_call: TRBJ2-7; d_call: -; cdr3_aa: CASSLQGSFYEQYF; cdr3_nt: TGTGCCAGCAGCTTACAGGGGTCCTTCTACGAGCAGTACTTC
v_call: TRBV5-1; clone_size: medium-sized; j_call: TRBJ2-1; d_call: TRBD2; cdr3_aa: CASRDGTSGIDEQFF; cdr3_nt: TGCGCCAGCAGGGACGGGACTAGCGGGATCGATGAGCAGTTCTTC
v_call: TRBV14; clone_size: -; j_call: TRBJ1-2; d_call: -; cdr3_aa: CASSQSGDGYTF; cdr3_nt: TGTGCCAGCAGCCAAAGCGGGGATGGCTACACCTTC
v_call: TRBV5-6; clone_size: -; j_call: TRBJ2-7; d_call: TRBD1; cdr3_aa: CASSFFPGQGAREQYF; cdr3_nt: TGTGCCAGCAGCTTCTTCCCGGGACAGGGGGCGCGGGAGCAGTACTTC
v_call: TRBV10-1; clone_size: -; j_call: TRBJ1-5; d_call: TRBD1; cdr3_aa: CASRDRGNQPQHF; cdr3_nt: TGCGCCAGCAGGGACAGGGGCAATCAGCCCCAGCATTTT
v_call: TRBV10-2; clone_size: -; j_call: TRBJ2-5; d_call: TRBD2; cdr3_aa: CASMWTSGKETQYF; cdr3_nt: TGCGCCAGTATGTGGACTAGCGGAAAAGAGACCCAGTACTTC
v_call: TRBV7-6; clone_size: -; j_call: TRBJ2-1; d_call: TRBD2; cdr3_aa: CASGTSGNNEQFF; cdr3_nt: TGTGCCAGCGGGACTAGCGGGAACAATGAGCAGTTCTTC
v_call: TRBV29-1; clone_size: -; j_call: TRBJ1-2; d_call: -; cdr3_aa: CSVEIAGNYGYTF; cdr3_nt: TGCAGCGTTGAAATAGCAGGGAACTATGGCTACACCTTC
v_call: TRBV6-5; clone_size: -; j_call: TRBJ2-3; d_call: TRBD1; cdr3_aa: CASSQDRGPDTQYF; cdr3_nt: TGTGCCAGCAGTCAGGACAGGGGGCCAGATACGCAGTATTTT
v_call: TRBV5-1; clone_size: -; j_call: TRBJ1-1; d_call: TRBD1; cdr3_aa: CASSWYPSGTGGTEAFF; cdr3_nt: TGCGCCAGCAGCTGGTACCCCTCCGGGACAGGGGGCACTGAAGCTTTCTTT
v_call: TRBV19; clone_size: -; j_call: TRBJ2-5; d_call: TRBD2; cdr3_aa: CASSMRGGIETQYF; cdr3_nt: TGTGCCAGTAGTATGCGGGGAGGGATTGAGACCCAGTACTTC
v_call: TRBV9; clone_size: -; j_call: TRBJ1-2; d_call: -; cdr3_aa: CASSVGGELSYGYTF; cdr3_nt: TGTGCCAGCAGCGTAGGCGGCGAACTTTCCTATGGCTACACCTTC
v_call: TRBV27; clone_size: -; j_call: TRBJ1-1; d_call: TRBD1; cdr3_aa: CASSFAPQGAGTEAFF; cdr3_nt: TGTGCCAGCAGTTTTGCTCCACAGGGGGCTGGAACTGAAGCTTTCTTT
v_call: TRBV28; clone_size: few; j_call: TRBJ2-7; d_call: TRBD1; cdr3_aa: CASRPSGGSEQYF; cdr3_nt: TGTGCCAGCAGACCCTCAGGGGGCAGCGAGCAGTACTTC
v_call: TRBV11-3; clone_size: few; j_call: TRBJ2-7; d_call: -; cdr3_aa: CASSLPRSFYYEQYF; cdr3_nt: TGTGCCAGCAGCCTCCCTAGGTCCTTCTACTACGAGCAGTACTTC
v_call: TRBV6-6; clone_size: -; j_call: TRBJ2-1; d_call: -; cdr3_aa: CASSTFRGAYNEQFF; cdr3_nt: TGTGCCAGCAGTACGTTCAGGGGGGCCTACAATGAGCAGTTCTTC
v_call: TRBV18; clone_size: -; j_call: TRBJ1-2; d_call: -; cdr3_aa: CASSRQRLNYGYTF; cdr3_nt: TGTGCCAGCTCACGACAGAGGCTTAACTATGGCTACACCTTC
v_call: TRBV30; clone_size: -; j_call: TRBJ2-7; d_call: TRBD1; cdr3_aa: CAWSTPDRDYEQYF; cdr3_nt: TGTGCCTGGAGTACCCCGGACAGGGATTACGAGCAGTACTTC
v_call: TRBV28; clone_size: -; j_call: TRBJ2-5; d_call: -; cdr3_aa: CASSCGLEETQYF; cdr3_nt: TGTGCCAGCAGTTGTGGACTGGAAGAGACCCAGTACTTC
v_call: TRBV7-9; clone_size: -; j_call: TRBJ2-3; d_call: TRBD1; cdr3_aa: CANTGEFTDTQYF; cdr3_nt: TGTGCCAATACAGGGGAATTCACAGATACGCAGTATTTT
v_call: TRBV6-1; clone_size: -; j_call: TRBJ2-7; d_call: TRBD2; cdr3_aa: CASSSGLAGIYEQYF; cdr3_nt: TGTGCCAGCAGTTCGGGACTAGCGGGGATCTACGAGCAGTACTTC
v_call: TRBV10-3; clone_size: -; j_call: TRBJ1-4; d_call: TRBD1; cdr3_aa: CAISEPMTGEVEKLFF; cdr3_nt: TGTGCCATCAGTGAGCCTATGACAGGGGAAGTCGAAAAACTGTTTTTT
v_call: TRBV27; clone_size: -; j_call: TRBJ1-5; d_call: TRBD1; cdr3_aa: CASSWTGGRSNQPQHF; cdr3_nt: TGTGCCAGCAGTTGGACAGGGGGTAGGAGCAATCAGCCCCAGCATTTT
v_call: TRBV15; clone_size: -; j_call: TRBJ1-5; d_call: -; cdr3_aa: CATSRGGEYGNQPQHF; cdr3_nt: TGTGCCACCAGCAGGGGGGGGGAGTATGGCAATCAGCCCCAGCATTTT
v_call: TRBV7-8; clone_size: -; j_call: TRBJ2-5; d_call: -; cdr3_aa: CASSLAGVETQYF; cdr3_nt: TGTGCCAGCAGCTTAGCAGGGGTAGAGACCCAGTACTTC
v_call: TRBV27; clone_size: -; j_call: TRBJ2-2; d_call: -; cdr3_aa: CASSSDSLGAGELFF; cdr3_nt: TGTGCCAGCAGTTCCGATAGCCTCGGGGCCGGGGAGCTGTTTTTT
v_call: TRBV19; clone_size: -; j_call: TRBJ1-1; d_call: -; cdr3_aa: CASSRGVGTEAFF; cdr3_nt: TGTGCCAGTAGTAGGGGGGTCGGGACTGAAGCTTTCTTT
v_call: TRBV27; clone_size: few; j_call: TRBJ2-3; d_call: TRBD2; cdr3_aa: CASGRLASSTDTQYF; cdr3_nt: TGTGCCAGCGGACGACTAGCGTCTAGCACAGATACGCAGTATTTT
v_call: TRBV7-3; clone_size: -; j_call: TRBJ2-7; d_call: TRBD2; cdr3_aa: CASSLIAGENYEQYF; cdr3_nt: TGTGCCAGCAGCTTAATTGCGGGGGAAAACTACGAGCAGTACTTC
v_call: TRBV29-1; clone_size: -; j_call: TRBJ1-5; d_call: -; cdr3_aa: CSVEDEGVGNQPQHF; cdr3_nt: TGCAGCGTTGAAGATGAGGGGGTAGGCAATCAGCCCCAGCATTTT
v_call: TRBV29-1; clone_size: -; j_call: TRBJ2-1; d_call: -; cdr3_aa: CSVSGTYNEQFF; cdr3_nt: TGCAGCGTGTCCGGGACTTACAATGAGCAGTTCTTC
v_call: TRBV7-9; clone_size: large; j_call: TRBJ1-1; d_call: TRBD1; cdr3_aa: CASSLFTGGSYTEAFF; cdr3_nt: TGTGCCAGCAGCTTATTTACAGGGGGCTCGTACACTGAAGCTTTCTTT
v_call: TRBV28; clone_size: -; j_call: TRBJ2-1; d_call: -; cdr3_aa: CASRDGGYNEQFF; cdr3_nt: TGTGCCAGCAGAGACGGAGGGTACAATGAGCAGTTCTTC
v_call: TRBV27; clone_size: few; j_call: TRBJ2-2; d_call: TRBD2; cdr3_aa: CASSGGLAPNTGELFF; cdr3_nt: TGTGCCAGCAGTGGCGGACTAGCCCCGAACACCGGGGAGCTGTTTTTT
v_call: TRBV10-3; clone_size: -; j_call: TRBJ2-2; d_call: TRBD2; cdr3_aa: CAIRPGLNTGELFF; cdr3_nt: TGTGCCATCAGGCCGGGACTAAACACCGGGGAGCTGTTTTTT
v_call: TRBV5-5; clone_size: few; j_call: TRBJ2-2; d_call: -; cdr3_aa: CASSPWDPGMNTGELFF; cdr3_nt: TGTGCCAGCAGCCCCTGGGATCCGGGGATGAACACCGGGGAGCTGTTTTTT
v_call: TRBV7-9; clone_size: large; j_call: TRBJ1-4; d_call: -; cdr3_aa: CASSPSEGSNEKLFF; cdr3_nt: TGTGCCAGCAGCCCCTCCGAGGGTAGTAATGAAAAACTGTTTTTT
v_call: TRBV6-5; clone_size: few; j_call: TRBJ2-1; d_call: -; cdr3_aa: CASSPTIEVEQFF; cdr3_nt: TGTGCCAGCAGTCCCACTATCGAGGTGGAGCAGTTCTTC
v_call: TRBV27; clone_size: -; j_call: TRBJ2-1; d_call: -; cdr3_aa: CASSQLAPLTPYNEQFF; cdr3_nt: TGTGCCAGCAGCCAGTTAGCGCCGCTAACTCCCTACAATGAGCAGTTCTTC
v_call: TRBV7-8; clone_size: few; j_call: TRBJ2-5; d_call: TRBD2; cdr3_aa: CASSLASGKVETQYF; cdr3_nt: TGTGCCAGCAGCTTAGCTAGCGGGAAGGTGGAGACCCAGTACTTC
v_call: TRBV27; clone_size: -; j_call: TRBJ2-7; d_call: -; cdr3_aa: CASSLGGTEQYF; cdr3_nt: TGTGCCAGCAGTTTAGGAGGAACCGAGCAGTACTTC
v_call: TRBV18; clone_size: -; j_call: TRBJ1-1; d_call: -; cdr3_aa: CASSPAPPNTEAFF; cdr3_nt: TGTGCCAGCTCACCGGCCCCCCCGAACACTGAAGCTTTCTTT
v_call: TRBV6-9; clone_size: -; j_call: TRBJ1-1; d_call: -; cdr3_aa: CASSRGGTEAFF; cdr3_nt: TGTGCCAGCAGTAGGGGAGGGACTGAAGCTTTCTTT